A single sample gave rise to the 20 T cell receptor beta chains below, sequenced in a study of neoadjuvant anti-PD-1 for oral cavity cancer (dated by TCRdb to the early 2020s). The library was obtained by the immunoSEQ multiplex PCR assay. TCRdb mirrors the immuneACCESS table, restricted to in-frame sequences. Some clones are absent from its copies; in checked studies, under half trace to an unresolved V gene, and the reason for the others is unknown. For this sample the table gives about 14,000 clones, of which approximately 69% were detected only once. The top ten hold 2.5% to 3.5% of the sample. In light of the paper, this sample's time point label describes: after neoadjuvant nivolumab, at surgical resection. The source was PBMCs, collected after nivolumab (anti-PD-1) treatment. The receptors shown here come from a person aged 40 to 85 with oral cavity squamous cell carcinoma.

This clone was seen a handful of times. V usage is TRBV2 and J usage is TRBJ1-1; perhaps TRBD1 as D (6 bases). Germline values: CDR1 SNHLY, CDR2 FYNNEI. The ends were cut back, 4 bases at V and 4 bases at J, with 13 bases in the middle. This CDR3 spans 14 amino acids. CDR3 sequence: CASSAEGEGTEAFF. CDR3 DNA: TGTGCCAGCAGTGCGGAGGGGGAGGGCACTGAAGCTTTCTTT.

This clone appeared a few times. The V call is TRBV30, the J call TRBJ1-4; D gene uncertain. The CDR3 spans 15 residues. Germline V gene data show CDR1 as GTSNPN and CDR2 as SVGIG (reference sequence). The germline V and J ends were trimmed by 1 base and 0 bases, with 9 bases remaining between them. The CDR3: CAWSEAGATNEKLFF. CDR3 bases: TGTGCCTGGAGTGAGGCTGGCGCAACTAATGAAAAACTGTTTTTT.

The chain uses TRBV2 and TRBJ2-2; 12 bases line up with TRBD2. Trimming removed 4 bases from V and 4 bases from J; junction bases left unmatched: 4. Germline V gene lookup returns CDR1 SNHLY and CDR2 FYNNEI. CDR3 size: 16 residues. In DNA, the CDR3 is TGTGCCAGCAGTGTGACTAGCGGGAGTATCACCGGGGAGCTGTTTTTT. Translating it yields CASSVTSGSITGELFF.

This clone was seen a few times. CDR3: CASSWHTGELFF. The CDR3 DNA sequence: TGTGCCAGCAGTTGGCACACCGGGGAGCTGTTTTTT. The chain is built from TRBV27 and TRBJ2-2; D is uncertain. In germline, CDR1 is MNHEY, CDR2 SMNVEV (reference sequence). The CDR3 has 12 amino acids. Trimming removed 4 bases from V and 3 bases from J, with 3 bases in between.

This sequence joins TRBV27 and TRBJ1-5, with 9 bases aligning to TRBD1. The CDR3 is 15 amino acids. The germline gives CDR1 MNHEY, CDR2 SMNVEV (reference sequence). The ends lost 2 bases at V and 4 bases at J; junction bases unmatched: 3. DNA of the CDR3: TGTGCCAGCAGTTTAAGTGGACAGGGGAATCAGCCCCAGCATTTT. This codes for CASSLSGQGNQPQHF.

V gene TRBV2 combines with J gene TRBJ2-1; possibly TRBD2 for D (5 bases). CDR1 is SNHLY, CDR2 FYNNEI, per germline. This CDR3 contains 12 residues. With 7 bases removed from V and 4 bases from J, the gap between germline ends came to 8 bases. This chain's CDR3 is CASTDYYNEQFF. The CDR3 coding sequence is TGTGCCAGCACTGACTATTACAATGAGCAGTTCTTC.

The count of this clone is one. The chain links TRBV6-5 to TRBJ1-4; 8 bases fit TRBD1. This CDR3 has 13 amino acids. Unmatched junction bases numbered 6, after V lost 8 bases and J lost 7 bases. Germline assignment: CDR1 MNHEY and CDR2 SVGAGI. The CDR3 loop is CASSRGLGEKLFF. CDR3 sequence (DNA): TGTGCCAGCTCCAGGGGGCTGGGTGAAAAACTGTTTTTT.

The CDR3 sequence is CASSYGLPSGNTIYF. The CDR3 bases are TGTGCCAGCAGTTACGGGCTCCCCTCTGGAAACACCATATATTTT. The V call is TRBV6-5, the J call TRBJ1-3; D remains ambiguous. This CDR3 is built from 15 residues. Trimming removed 2 bases from V and 0 bases from J, with 8 bases in between. The germline CDR1 and CDR2 sequences are MNHEY and SVGAGI.

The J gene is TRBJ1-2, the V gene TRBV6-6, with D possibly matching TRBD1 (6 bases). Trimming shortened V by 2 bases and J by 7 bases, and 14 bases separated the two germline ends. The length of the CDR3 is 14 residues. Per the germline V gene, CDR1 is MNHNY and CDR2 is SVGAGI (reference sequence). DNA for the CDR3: TGTGCCAGCAGTTACGAGGGGGGGTTAAGTGGCTACACCTTC. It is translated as CASSYEGGLSGYTF.

The CDR3 region is CASSTYWGSQETQYF. The CDR3, as DNA: TGTGCCAGCAGCACCTACTGGGGCAGCCAAGAGACCCAGTACTTC. The chain links TRBV6-5 to TRBJ2-5; tentatively, D is TRBD1 (5 bases). The CDR3 runs to 15 residues. Trimming removed 6 bases at V and 1 base at J, with 15 bases between. Per the germline V gene, CDR1 is MNHEY and CDR2 is SVGAGI.

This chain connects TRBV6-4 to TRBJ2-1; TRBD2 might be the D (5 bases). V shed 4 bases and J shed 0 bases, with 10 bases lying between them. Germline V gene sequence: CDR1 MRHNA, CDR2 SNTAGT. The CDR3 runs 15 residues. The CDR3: CASSGTGSSYNEQFF. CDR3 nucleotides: TGTGCCAGCAGTGGGACTGGAAGCTCCTACAATGAGCAGTTCTTC.

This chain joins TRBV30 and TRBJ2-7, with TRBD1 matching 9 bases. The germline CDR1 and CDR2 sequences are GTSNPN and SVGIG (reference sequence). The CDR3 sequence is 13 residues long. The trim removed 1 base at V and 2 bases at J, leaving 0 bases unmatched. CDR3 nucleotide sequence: TGTGCCTGGAGTGGGGACAGGGCCTACGAGCAGTACTTC. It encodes CAWSGDRAYEQYF. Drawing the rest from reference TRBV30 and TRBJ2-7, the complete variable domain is SQTIHQWPATLVQPVGSPLSLECTVEGTSNPNLYWYRQAAGRGLQLLFYSVGIGQISSEVPQNLSASRPQDRQFILSSKKLLLSDSGFYLCAWSGDRAYEQYFGPGTRLTVT.

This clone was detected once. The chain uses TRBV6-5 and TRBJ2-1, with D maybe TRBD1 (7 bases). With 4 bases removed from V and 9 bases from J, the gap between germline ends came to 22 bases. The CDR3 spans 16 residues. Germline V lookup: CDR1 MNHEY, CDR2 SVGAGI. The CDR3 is CASSSRGDSLDGEQFF. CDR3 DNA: TGTGCCAGCAGTTCAAGGGGGGACAGCCTAGATGGTGAGCAGTTCTTC.

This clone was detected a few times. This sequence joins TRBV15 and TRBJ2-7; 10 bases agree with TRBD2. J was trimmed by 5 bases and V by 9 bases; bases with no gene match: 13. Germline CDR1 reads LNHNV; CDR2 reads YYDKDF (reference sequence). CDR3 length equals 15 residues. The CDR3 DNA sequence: TGTGCCACTTCAGGCGGGACTAGCGATTCCGACGAGCAGTACTTC. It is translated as CATSGGTSDSDEQYF.

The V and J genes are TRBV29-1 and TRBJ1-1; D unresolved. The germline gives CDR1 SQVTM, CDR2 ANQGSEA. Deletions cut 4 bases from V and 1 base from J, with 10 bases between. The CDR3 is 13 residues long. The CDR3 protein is CSVVPEGNTEAFF. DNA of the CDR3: TGCAGCGTTGTCCCTGAAGGGAACACTGAAGCTTTCTTT.

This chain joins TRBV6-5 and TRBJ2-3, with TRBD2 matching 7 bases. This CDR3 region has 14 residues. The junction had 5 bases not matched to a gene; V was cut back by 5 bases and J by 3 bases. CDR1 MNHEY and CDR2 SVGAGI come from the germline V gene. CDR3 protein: CASSPGTITDTQYF. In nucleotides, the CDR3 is TGTGCCAGCAGTCCCGGGACTATAACAGATACGCAGTATTTT.

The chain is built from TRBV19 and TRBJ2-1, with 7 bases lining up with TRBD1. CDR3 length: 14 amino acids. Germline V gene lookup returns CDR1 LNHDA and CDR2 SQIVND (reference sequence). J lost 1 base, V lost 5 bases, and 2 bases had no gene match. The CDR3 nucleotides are TGTGCCAGTAGTGCAGGGGGTTCCTACAATGAGCAGTTCTTC. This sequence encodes CASSAGGSYNEQFF.

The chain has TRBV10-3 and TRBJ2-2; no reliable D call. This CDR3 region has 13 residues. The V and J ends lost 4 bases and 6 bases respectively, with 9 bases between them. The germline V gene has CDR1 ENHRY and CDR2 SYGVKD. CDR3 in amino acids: CAISGYGAGELFF. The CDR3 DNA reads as TGTGCCATCAGTGGGTACGGTGCCGGGGAGCTGTTTTTT.

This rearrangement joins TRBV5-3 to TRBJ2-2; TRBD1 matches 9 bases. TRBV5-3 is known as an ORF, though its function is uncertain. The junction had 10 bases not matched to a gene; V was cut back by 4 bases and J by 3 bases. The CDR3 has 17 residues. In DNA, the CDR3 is TGTGCCAGAAGCCGGATAGAGACAGGGGGTGACACCGGGGAGCTGTTTTTT. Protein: CARSRIETGGDTGELFF.

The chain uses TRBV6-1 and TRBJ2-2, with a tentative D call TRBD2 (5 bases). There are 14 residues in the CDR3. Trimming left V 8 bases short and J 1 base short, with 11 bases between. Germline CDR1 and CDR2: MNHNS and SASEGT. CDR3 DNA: TGTGCCAGCTTGATAGGACTGAACACCGGGGAGCTGTTTTTT. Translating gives CASLIGLNTGELFF.